This T cell receptor beta chain was identified during a study of technical replicates of blood from several donors (dated by TCRdb to 2015 to 2018). V sheds 8 bases and J sheds 5 bases, leaving 16 bases between their ends. Per the germline V gene, KGHSH is the CDR1 and LQKENI is the CDR2. The CDR3 holds 13 amino acids from the cysteine to the phenylalanine. CDR3 DNA is the only sequence kept; it has 39 bases, read in frame from the first base. Of note for this clone: No antigen is known for it. Per-base qualities were not stored, and no clone one base away is much larger.

Library preparation used the immunoSEQ multiplex PCR assay. Drawn from immuneACCESS, this table holds only the in-frame rearrangements with V and J called that TCRdb kept. Clones are partly lost; checked studies trace under half to an unresolved V gene and leave the rest unexplained. This sample comprises about 68,000 clones, about 97% of them detected only once. Of the sample, around 0.3% falls within the top ten clones. Rearrangement joined TRBV18 to TRBJ2-7; D gene: possibly TRBD1, on 5 matching bases. Sequenced input: T cells isolated from PBMCs. The origin of this receptor is a human donor in good health. The base sequence is TGTGCCAGCCCTACCCCCGGCAGGGACGAGCAGTACTTC. The resulting protein is CASPTPGRDEQYF.